This TCR beta chain was profiled in a study of technical replicates of blood from several donors. Profiling relied on immunoSEQ multiplex PCR, and the TCRdb table lists in-frame clones only, not all of them. Of roughly 85,000 clones listed, 94% were seen once; the top ten hold around 0.25%. This clonotype originated in a human donor in good health. The source material was T cells isolated from PBMCs.

The CDR3 DNA reads TGTGCCAGTAGTTGGGGCAGATCGACTGGGTATGGCTACACCTTC. Protein sequence: CASSWGRSTGYGYTF. The chain combines TRBV19 with TRBJ1-2; perhaps TRBD1 as D (5 bases). Per the germline V gene, CDR1 is LNHDA and CDR2 is SQIVND (reference sequence). V was cut by 5 bases and J by 5 bases, with 18 bases left in between. This CDR3 has 15 amino acids.